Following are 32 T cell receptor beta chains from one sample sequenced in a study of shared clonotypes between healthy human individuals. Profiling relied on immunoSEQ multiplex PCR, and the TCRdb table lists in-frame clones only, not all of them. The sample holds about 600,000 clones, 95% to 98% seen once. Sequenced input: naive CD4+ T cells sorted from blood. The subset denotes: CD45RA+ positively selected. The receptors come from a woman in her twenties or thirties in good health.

The CDR3 coding sequence is TGCAGCGTTGAGGATCGACACGGGACCGCCAACTACGAGCAGTACTTC. Its protein is CSVEDRHGTANYEQYF. The genes are TRBV29-1 and TRBJ2-5; D possibly uses TRBD1 or TRBD2 (5 bases each). The J call may be incorrect, as the DNA end agrees better with TRBJ2-7. This CDR3 spans 16 amino acids. Germline lookup yields CDR1 SQVTM and CDR2 ANQGSEA.

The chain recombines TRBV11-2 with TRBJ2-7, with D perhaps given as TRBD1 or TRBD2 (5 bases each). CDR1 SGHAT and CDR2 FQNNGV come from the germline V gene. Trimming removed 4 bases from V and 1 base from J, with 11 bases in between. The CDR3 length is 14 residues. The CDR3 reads CASSSGARSYEQYF. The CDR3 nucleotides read TGTGCCAGCAGCTCCGGGGCCCGTTCCTACGAGCAGTACTTC.

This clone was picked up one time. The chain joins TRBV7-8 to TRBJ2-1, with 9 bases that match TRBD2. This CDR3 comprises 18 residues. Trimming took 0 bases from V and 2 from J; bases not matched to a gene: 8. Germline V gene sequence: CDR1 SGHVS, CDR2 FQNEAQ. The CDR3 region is CASSLARLASGAYNEQFF. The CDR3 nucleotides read TGTGCCAGCAGCTTAGCTCGTTTGGCTAGCGGGGCCTACAATGAGCAGTTCTTC.

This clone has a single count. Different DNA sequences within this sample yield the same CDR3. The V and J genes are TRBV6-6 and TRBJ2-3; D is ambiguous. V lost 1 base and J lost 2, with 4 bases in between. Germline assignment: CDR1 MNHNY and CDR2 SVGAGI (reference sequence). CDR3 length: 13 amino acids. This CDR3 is CASSYYFTDTQYF. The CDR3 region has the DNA TGTGCCAGCAGTTACTACTTCACAGATACGCAGTATTTT.

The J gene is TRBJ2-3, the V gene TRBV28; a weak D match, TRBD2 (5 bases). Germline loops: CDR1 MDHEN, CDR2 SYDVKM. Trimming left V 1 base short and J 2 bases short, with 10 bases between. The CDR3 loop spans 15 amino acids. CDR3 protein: CASSLLATYTDTQYF. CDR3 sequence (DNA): TGTGCCAGCAGTTTATTAGCGACCTACACAGATACGCAGTATTTT. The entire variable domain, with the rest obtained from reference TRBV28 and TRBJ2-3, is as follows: DVKVTQSSRYLVKRTGEKVFLECVQDMDHENMFWYRQDPGLGLRLIYFSYDVKMKEKGDIPEGYSVSREKKERFSLILESASTNQTSMYLCASSLLATYTDTQYFGPGTRLTVL.

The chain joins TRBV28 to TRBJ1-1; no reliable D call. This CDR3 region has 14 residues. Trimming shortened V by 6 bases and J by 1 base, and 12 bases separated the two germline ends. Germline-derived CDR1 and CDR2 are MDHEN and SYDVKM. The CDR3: CASRAEPPNTEAFF. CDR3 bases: TGTGCCAGCAGGGCAGAACCACCGAACACTGAAGCTTTCTTT.

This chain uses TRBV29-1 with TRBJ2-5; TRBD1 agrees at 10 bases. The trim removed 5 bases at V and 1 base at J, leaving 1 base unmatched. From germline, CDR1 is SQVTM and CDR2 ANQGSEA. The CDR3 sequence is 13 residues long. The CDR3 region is CSVRTGGQETQYF. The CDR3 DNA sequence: TGCAGCGTTAGGACAGGGGGCCAAGAGACCCAGTACTTC.

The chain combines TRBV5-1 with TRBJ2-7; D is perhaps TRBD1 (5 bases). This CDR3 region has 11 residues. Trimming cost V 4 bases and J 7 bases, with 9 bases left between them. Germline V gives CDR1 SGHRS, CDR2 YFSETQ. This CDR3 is CASSQGLEQYF. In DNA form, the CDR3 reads TGCGCCAGCAGCCAGGGCCTAGAGCAGTACTTC.

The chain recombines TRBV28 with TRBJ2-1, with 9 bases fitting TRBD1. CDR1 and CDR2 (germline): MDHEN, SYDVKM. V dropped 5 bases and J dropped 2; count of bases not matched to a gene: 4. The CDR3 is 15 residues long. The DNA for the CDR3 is TGTGCCAGCAGTCCCCGACAGGGGGCCTACAATGAGCAGTTCTTC. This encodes CASSPRQGAYNEQFF.

The CDR3 protein is CASSLISTGGYEQYF. CDR3 DNA sequence: TGCGCCAGCAGCTTGATCTCTACGGGGGGCTACGAGCAGTACTTC. This rearrangement joins TRBV5-1 to TRBJ2-7, with 7 bases matching TRBD2. J was trimmed by 3 bases and V by 1 base; bases with no gene match: 7. The CDR3 length is 15 residues. Germline values: CDR1 SGHRS, CDR2 YFSETQ.

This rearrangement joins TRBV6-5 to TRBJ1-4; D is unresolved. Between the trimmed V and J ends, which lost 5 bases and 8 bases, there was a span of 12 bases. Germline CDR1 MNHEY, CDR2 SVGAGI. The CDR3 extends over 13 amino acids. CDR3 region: CASSVDRLEKLFF. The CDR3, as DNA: TGTGCCAGCAGTGTAGACCGCCTAGAAAAACTGTTTTTT.

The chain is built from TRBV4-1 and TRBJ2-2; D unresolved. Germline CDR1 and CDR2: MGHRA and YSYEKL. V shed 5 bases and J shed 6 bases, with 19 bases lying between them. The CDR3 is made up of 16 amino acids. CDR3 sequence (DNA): TGCGCCAGCAGCTACCCGTACAAAAGGTCCCCCGGGGAGCTGTTTTTT. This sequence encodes CASSYPYKRSPGELFF.

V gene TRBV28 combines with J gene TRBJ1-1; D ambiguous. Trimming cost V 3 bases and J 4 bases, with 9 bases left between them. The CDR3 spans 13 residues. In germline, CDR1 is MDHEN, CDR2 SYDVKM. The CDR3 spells CASSFGIGTEAFF. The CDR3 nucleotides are TGTGCCAGCAGTTTTGGCATTGGCACTGAAGCTTTCTTT.

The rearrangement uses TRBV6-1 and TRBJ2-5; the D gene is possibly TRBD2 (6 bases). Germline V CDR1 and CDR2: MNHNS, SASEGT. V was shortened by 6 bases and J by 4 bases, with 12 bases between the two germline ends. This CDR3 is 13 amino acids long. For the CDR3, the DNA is TGTGCCAGCAGCACCTGGGGGGTAGAGACCCAGTACTTC. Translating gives CASSTWGVETQYF.

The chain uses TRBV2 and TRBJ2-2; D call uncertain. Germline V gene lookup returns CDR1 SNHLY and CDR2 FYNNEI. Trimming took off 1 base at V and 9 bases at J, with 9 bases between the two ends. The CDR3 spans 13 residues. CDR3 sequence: CASSEDSSWELFF. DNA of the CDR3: TGTGCCAGCAGTGAAGACTCGTCTTGGGAGCTGTTTTTT.

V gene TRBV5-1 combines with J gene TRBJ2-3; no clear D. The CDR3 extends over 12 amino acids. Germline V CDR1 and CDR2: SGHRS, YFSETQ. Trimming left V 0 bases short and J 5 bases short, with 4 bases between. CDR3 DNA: TGCGCCAGCAGCTTGGCCGGAGATACGCAGTATTTT. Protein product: CASSLAGDTQYF.

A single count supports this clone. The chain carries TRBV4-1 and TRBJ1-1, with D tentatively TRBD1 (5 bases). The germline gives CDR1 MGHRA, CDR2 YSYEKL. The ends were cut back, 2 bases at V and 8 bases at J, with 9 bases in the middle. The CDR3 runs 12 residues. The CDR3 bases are TGCGCCAGCAGCCAAATACAGGAGGAAGCTTTCTTT. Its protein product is CASSQIQEEAFF.

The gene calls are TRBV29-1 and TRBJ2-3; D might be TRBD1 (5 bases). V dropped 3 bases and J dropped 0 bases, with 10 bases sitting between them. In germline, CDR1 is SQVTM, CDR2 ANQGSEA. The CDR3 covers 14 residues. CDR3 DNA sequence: TGCAGCGTTGAGGGGCGGAGAAGCACAGATACGCAGTATTTT. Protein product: CSVEGRRSTDTQYF.

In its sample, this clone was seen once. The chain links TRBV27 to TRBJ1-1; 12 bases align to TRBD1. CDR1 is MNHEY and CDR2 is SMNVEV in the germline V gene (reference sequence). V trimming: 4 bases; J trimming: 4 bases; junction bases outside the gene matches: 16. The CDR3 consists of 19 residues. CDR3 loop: CASSYLGLRDRGRVTEAFF. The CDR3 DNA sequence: TGTGCCAGCAGTTATTTGGGACTCCGGGACAGGGGGCGAGTCACTGAAGCTTTCTTT.

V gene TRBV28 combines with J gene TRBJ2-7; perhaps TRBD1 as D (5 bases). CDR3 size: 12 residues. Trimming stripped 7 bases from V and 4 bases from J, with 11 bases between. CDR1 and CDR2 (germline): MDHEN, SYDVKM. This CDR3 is CASKLRGYEQYF. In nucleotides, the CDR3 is TGTGCCAGCAAGTTAAGGGGATACGAGCAGTACTTC.

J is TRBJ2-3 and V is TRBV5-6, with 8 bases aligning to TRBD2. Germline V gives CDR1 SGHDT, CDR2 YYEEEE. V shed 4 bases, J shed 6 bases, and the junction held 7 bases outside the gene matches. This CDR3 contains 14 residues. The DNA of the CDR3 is TGTGCCAGCAGCCTTAGCGGGACCTCTGATACGCAGTATTTT. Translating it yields CASSLSGTSDTQYF.

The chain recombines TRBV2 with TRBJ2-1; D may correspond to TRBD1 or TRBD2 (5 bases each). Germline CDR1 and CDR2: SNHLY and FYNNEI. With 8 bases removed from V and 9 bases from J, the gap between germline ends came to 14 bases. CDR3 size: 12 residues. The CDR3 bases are TGTGCCAGCGTTGCCGGGGCCGGTGAGCAGTTCTTC. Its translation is CASVAGAGEQFF.

CDR3 sequence: CASNPGTAYLHGYTF. The DNA of the CDR3 is TGTGCCAGTAACCCCGGGACGGCCTATCTTCATGGCTACACCTTC. The chain employs TRBV19 and TRBJ1-2, with D possibly TRBD1 on 5 matching bases. Trimming took off 7 bases at V and 6 bases at J, with 21 bases between the two ends. The CDR3 loop spans 15 amino acids. The germline CDR1 and CDR2 sequences are LNHDA and SQIVND (reference sequence).

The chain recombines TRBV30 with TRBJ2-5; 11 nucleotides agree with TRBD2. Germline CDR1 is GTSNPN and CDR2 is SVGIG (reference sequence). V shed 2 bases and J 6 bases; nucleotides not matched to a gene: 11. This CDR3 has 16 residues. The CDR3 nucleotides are TGTGCCTGGAGTAAAAGACTAGCGGGACTGGATCAGACCCAGTACTTC. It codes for CAWSKRLAGLDQTQYF.

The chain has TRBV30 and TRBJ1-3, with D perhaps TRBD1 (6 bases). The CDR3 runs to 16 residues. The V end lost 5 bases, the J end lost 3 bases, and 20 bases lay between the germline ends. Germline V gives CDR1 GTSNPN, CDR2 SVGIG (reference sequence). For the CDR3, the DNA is TGTGCCTGGGCCACTCGGCGGGGGGCGGATGGAAACACCATATATTTT. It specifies CAWATRRGADGNTIYF.

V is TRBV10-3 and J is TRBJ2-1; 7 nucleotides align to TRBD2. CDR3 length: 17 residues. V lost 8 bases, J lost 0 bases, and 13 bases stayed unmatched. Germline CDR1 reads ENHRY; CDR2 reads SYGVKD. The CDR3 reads CAIRGSGKAGSYNEQFF. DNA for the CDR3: TGTGCCATCCGAGGCAGCGGGAAGGCCGGCTCCTACAATGAGCAGTTCTTC.

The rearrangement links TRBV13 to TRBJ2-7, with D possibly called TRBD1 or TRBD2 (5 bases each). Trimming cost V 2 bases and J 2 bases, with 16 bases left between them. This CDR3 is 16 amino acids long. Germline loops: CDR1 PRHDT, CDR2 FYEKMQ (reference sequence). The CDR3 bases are TGTGCCAGCAGCTTAACCTTCGGGACCCTTGCCTACGAGCAGTACTTC. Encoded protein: CASSLTFGTLAYEQYF.

CDR3 protein: CASSELGTYVTQYF. The CDR3 region has the DNA TGTGCCAGCAGTGAGTTGGGGACATACGTGACCCAGTACTTC. The chain couples TRBV6-1 to TRBJ2-5; D possibly corresponds to TRBD1 (6 bases). The CDR3 covers 14 residues. Germline V CDR1 and CDR2: MNHNS, SASEGT. V was clipped by 3 bases and J by 7 bases, with 15 bases between them.

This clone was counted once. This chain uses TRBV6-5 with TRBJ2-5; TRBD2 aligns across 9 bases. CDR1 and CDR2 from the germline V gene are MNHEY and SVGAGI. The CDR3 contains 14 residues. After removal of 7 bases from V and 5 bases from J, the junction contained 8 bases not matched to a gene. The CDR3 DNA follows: TGTGCCAGCACCAACGGGCGGGGGGGCGAGACCCAGTACTTC. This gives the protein CASTNGRGGETQYF.

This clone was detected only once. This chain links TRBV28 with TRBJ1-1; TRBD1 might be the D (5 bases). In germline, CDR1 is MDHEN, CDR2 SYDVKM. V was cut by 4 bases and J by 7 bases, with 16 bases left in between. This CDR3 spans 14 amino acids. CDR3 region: CASSSPRRDGEAFF. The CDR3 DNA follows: TGTGCCAGCAGTTCCCCTCGCCGGGACGGTGAAGCTTTCTTT.

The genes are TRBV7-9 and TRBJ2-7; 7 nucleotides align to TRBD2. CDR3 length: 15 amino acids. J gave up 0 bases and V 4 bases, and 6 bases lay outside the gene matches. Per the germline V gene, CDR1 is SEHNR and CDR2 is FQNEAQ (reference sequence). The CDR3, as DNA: TGTGCCAGCAGCTCCGAAGTAGCGGGCTCCTACGAGCAGTACTTC. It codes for CASSSEVAGSYEQYF.

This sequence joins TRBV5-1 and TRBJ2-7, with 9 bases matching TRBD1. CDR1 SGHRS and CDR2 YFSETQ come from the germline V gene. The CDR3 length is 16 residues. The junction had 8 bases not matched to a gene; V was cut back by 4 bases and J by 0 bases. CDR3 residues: CASSIGTGRVSYEQYF. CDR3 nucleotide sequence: TGCGCCAGCAGCATCGGGACAGGGCGGGTCTCCTACGAGCAGTACTTC.